This TCR beta chain originates from a study of blood T cell repertoires in COVID-19. The protocol was immunoSEQ multiplex PCR, while the TCRdb copy is restricted to in-frame clones and leaves out a portion. The data show 150,000 to 170,000 clones, about 85% seen once. V dropped 6 bases and J dropped 3; count of bases not matched to a gene: 7. Germline V lookup: CDR1 SEHNR, CDR2 FQNEAQ (reference sequence). The CDR3 is made up of 15 amino acids. J is TRBJ2-2 and V is TRBV7-9; TRBD2 matches at 7 bases. The sequence derives from a man aged 55-75 years with COVID-19, enrolled during active disease. Source material: peripheral blood. CDR3 loop: CASSFREADTGELFF. In DNA form, the CDR3 reads TGTGCCAGCAGTTTCCGGGAGGCGGACACCGGGGAGCTGTTTTTT.